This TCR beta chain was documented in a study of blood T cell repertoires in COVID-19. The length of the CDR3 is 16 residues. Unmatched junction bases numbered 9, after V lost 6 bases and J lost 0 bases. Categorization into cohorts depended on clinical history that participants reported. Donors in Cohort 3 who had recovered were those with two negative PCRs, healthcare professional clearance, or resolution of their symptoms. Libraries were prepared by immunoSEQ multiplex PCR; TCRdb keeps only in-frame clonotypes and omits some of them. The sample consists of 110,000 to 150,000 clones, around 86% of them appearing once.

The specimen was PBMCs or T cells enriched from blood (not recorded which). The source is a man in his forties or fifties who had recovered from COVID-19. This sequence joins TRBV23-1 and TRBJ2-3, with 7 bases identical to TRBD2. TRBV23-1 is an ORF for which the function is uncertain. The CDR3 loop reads CASRISGTPSTDTQYF. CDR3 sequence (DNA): TGCGCCAGCAGGATAAGCGGGACGCCTAGCACAGATACGCAGTATTTT.